The 9 T cell receptor beta chains below were found in one sample sequenced in a study of T cell responses to AZD1222 COVID-19 vaccine. The assay was immunoSEQ multiplex PCR, and TCRdb's table has in-frame clones only and misses some. The data contain tens of thousands of clones, just over 85% of them singletons. The specimen comprised peripheral blood, sampled on day 0 of AZD1222 vaccination. These receptors came from an adult in good health.

V and J are TRBV19 and TRBJ2-2; 9 positions agree with TRBD1. Germline CDR1 and CDR2: LNHDA and SQIVND (reference sequence). The junction had 7 bases not matched to a gene; V was cut back by 6 bases and J by 2 bases. The CDR3 spans 16 residues. This chain's CDR3 is CASRLQGALNTGELFF. CDR3 coding DNA: TGTGCCAGTAGGTTACAGGGGGCCCTTAACACCGGGGAGCTGTTTTTT.

This chain connects TRBV5-1 to TRBJ2-2, with a weak D call TRBD1 (5 bases). The CDR3 covers 15 residues. Germline loops: CDR1 SGHRS, CDR2 YFSETQ. Trimming took off 0 bases at V and 4 bases at J, with 10 bases between the two ends. CDR3 loop: CASSLEAGRTGELFF. CDR3 coding DNA: TGCGCCAGCAGCTTGGAGGCAGGGCGCACCGGGGAGCTGTTTTTT.

CDR3 DNA: TGTGCCAGCAGTTTCTCAGTCCCATTTGAAGCTTTCTTT. It translates to CASSFSVPFEAFF. This chain joins TRBV27 and TRBJ1-1; D remains unclear. Trimming took off 3 bases at V and 7 bases at J, with 12 bases between the two ends. This CDR3 is 13 amino acids long. Germline V CDR1 and CDR2: MNHEY, SMNVEV (reference sequence).

J is TRBJ1-2 and V is TRBV27; 7 nucleotides align to TRBD1. CDR3 length: 16 amino acids. V trimming: 8 bases; J trimming: 8 bases; junction bases outside the gene matches: 20. In germline, CDR1 is MNHEY, CDR2 SMNVEV (reference sequence). CDR3 bases: TGTGCCAGCCGAGCTACTAATAGAGGGGGCTCTATGGGCTACACCTTC. This gives the protein CASRATNRGGSMGYTF.

V usage is TRBV12-3 or TRBV12-4 and J usage is TRBJ1-6; 8 bases match TRBD1. The trim removed 5 bases at V and 13 bases at J, leaving 4 bases unmatched. This CDR3 comprises 12 residues. This chain's CDR3 is CASSGDRRPLHF. In DNA, the CDR3 is TGTGCCAGCAGTGGGGACAGGCGGCCCCTCCACTTT.

This chain connects TRBV2 to TRBJ2-2; D unclear. V gave up 2 bases and J gave up 2 bases, with 12 bases separating them. Germline CDR1 and CDR2: SNHLY and FYNNEI. The CDR3 has 16 residues. The CDR3 loop is CASSESRHRNTGELFF. As DNA, the CDR3 is TGTGCCAGCAGTGAATCGCGTCACAGAAACACCGGGGAGCTGTTTTTT.

For the CDR3, the DNA is TGTGCCAGCAGCCCCCGGGGGTCGGATCACACCGGGGAGCTGTTTTTT. Translating it yields CASSPRGSDHTGELFF. The chain combines TRBV7-2 with TRBJ2-2, with a weak D call TRBD2 (6 bases). Trimming removed 5 bases from V and 3 bases from J, with 16 bases in between. Per germline, CDR1 SGHTA and CDR2 FQGNSA. The CDR3 is 16 residues long.

This chain uses TRBV6-1 with TRBJ2-1; 7 nucleotides line up with TRBD2. In germline, CDR1 is MNHNS, CDR2 SASEGT. The CDR3 spans 20 residues. V was pared by 2 bases and J by 0 bases, with 16 bases of the junction left unmatched. As DNA, the CDR3 is TGTGCCAGCAGTGAATTCCTAGCGGCCCCGGGCGGGAGCTCCTACAATGAGCAGTTCTTC. Translation: CASSEFLAAPGGSSYNEQFF.

The chain employs TRBV7-2 and TRBJ1-4; perhaps TRBD1 as D (5 bases). Trimming pared 6 bases from V and 2 bases from J, leaving 10 bases between. CDR3 length equals 14 residues. Germline loops: CDR1 SGHTA, CDR2 FQGNSA. CDR3 loop: CASSSGNTNEKLFF. The CDR3 DNA sequence: TGTGCCAGCAGTTCAGGGAACACTAATGAAAAACTGTTTTTT.